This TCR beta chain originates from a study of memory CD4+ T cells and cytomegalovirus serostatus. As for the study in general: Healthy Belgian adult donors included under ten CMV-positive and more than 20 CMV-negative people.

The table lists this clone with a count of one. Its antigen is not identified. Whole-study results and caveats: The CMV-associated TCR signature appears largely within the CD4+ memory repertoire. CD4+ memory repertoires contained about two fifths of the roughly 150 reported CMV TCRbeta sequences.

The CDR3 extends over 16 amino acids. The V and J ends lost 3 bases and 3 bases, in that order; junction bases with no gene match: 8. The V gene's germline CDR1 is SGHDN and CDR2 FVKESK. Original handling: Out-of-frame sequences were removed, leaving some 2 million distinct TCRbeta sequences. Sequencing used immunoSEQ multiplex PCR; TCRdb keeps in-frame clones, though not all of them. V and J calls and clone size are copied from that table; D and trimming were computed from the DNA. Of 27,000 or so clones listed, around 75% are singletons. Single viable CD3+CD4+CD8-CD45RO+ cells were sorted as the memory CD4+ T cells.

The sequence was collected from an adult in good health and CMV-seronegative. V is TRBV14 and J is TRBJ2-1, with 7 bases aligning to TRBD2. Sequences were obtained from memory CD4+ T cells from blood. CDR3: CASSHLGGGGYNEQFF. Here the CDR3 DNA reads TGTGCCAGCAGCCACCTAGGTGGGGGGGGCTACAATGAGCAGTTCTTC.